The rows below give T cell receptor beta chains drawn from one sample of a study of T-cell reconstitution after alpha-beta-depleted transplantation in children. TCRdb ran MiXCR on the PCR reads and lists one entry per CDR3 protein. The sample holds approximately 89,000 distinct CDR3 sequences; around 16% are singletons and the top ten take 20%. Specimen: PBMCs, mostly from graft donor cells, collected 180 days after TCRalphabeta/CD19-depleted stem cell transplant. Receptor source: a male patient between 2 and 15 years old who had a stem cell transplant for acute lymphoblastic leukemia, so the T cells may come from the graft donor. CDR3s include the opening cysteine and the closing phenylalanine or tryptophan. The order of the fields is D gene, CDR3 length, V gene, J gene, clone size, CDR3 protein, CDR3 DNA. A D gene is named only where the DNA matches it firmly. Only some rows state a clone size, as once, few, many or a class for expanded clones.

>NA|16|TRBV12-3/TRBV12-4|TRBJ1-1|NA
CASSPLSGHTASEAFF
TGTGCCAGCAGCCCGTTGAGCGGACATACGGCCTCTGAAGCTTTCTTT
>NA|13|TRBV6-2/TRBV6-3|TRBJ1-1|many
CASSFSGNTEAFF
TGTGCCAGCAGCTTTTCTGGAAACACTGAAGCTTTCTTT
>NA|11|TRBV29-1|TRBJ1-4|few
CSAQENEKLFF
TGCAGCGCCCAGGAGAATGAAAAACTGTTTTTT
>NA|16|TRBV7-2|TRBJ1-1|few
CASSLARRGMNTEAFF
TGTGCCAGCAGCTTAGCGCGGAGGGGTATGAACACTGAAGCTTTCTTT
>TRBD2|14|TRBV5-6|TRBJ2-5|few
CASSLRAGVETQYF
TGTGCCAGCAGCTTGAGGGCGGGGGTGGAGACCCAGTACTTC
>TRBD1|14|TRBV20-1|TRBJ1-3|NA
CSAPDRASGNTIYF
TGCAGTGCACCAGACAGGGCGTCTGGAAACACCATATATTTT
>NA|14|TRBV27|TRBJ2-2|few
CASRKRVGTGELFF
TGTGCCAGCAGGAAAAGGGTAGGGACCGGGGAGCTGTTTTTT
>TRBD1|15|TRBV19|TRBJ2-2|NA
CASSPPRGLAGELFF
TGTGCCAGTAGCCCCCCGAGGGGGCTCGCCGGGGAGCTGTTTTTT
>NA|12|TRBV20-1|TRBJ2-7|many
CSATLLSHEQYF
TGCAGTGCTACTCTACTGTCCCACGAGCAGTACTTC
>TRBD1|14|TRBV5-6|TRBJ2-3|many
CASSLGDSADTQYF
TGTGCCAGCAGCTTGGGGGACAGTGCGGATACGCAGTATTTT
>TRBD2|21|TRBV6-2/TRBV6-3|TRBJ2-5|few
CASSYSEGSGGSTPDRQTQYF
TGTGCCAGCAGTTACTCGGAGGGGAGCGGGGGGTCTACGCCGGATAGGCAGACCCAGTACTTC